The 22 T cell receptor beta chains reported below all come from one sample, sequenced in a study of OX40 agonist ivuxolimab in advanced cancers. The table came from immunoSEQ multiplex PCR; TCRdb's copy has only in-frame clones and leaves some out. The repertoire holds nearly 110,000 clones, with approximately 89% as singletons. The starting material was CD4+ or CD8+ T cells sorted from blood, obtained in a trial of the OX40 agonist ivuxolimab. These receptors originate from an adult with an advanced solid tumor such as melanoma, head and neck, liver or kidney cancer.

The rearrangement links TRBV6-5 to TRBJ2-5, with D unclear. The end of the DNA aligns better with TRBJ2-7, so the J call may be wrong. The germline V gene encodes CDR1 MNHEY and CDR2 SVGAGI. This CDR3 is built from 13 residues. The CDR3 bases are TGTGCCAGCAGTTACGGAGCCTACTACGAGCAGTACTTC. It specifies CASSYGAYYEQYF.

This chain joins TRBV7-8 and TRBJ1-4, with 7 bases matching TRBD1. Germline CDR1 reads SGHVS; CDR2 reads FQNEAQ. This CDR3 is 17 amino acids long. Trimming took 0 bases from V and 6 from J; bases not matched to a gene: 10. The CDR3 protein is CASSLADRFLVDEKLFF. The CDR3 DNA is TGTGCCAGCAGCTTAGCGGACAGGTTTTTAGTGGATGAAAAACTGTTTTTT.

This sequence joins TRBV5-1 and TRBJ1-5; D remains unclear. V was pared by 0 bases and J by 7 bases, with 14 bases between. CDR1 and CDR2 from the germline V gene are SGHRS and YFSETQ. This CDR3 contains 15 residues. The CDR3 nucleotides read TGCGCCAGCAGCTTGGGGACCTCCCCTGGGCAGCCCCAGCATTTT. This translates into CASSLGTSPGQPQHF.

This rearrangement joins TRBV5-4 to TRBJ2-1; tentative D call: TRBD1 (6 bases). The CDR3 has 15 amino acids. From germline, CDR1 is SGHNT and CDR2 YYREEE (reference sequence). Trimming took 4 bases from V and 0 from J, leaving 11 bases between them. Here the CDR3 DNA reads TGTGCCAGCAGCCAAACAGGGAACTCCTACAATGAGCAGTTCTTC. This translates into CASSQTGNSYNEQFF.

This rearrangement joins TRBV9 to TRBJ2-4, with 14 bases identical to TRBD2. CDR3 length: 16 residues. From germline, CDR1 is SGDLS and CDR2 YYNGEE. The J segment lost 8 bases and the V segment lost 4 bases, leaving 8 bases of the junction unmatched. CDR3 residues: CASSLEGTSGSHIQYF. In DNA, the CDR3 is TGTGCCAGCAGCCTAGAGGGGACTAGCGGGAGTCACATTCAGTACTTC.

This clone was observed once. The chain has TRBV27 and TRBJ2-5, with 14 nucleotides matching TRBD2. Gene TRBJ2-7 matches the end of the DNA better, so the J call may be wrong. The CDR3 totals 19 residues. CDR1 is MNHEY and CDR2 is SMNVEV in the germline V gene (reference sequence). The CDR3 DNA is TGTGCCAGCAGTCATAGACCCCCGGGACTAGCGGGAGTATTCCACGAGCAGTACTTC. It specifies CASSHRPPGLAGVFHEQYF.

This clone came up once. This CDR3 reads CASSPPLEDEQFF. CDR3 nucleotides: TGTGCCAGCAGCCCCCCCCTAGAGGATGAGCAGTTCTTC. The V and J genes are TRBV7-9 and TRBJ2-1; D is uncertain. CDR3 length: 13 amino acids. Germline CDR1 and CDR2: SEHNR and FQNEAQ (reference sequence). Between the trimmed V and J ends, which lost 5 bases and 8 bases, there was a span of 13 bases.

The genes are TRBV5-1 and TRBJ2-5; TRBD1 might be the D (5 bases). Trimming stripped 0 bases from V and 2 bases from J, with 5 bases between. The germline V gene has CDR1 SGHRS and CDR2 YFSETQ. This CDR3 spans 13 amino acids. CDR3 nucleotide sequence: TGCGCCAGCAGCTTGGGACAGCAAGAGACCCAGTACTTC. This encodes CASSLGQQETQYF.

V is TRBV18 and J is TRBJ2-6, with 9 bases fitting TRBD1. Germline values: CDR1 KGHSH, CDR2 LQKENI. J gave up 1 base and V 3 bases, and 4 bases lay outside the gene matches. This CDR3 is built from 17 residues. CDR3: CASSPGTGRSGANVLTF. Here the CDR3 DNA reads TGTGCCAGCTCACCGGGGACAGGGCGGTCTGGGGCCAACGTCCTGACTTTC.

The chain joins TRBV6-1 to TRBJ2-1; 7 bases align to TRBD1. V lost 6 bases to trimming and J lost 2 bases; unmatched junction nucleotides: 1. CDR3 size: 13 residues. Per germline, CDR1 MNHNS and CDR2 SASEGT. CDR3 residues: CASRQGTYNEQFF. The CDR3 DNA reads TGTGCCAGCAGACAGGGGACCTACAATGAGCAGTTCTTC.

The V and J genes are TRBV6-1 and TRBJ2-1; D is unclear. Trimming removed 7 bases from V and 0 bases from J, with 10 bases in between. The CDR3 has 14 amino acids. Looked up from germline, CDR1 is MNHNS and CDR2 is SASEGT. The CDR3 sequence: CASIWESSYNEQFF. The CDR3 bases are TGTGCCAGCATCTGGGAAAGCTCCTACAATGAGCAGTTCTTC.

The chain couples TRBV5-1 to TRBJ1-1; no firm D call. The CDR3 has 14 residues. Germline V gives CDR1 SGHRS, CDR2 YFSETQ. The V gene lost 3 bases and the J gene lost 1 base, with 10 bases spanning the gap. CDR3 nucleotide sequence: TGCGCCAGCAGCTGGGCGACTCAGAACACTGAAGCTTTCTTT. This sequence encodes CASSWATQNTEAFF.

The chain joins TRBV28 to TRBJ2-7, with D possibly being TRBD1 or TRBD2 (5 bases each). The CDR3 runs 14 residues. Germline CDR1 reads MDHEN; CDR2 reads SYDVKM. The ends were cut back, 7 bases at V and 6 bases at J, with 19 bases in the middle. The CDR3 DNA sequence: TGTGCCAGCACATCCGGGACGGGGCCGGTCGAGCAGTACTTC. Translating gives CASTSGTGPVEQYF. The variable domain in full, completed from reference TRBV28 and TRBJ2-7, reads DVKVTQSSRYLVKRTGEKVFLECVQDMDHENMFWYRQDPGLGLRLIYFSYDVKMKEKGDIPEGYSVSREKKERFSLILESASTNQTSMYLCASTSGTGPVEQYFGPGTRLTVT.

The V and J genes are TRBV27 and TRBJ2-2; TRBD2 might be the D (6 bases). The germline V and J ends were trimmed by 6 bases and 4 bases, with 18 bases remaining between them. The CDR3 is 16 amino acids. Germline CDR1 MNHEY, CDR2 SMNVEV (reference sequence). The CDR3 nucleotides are TGTGCCAGCAGCGGGACTCGAAGGGAAGGCACCGGGGAGCTGTTTTTT. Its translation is CASSGTRREGTGELFF.

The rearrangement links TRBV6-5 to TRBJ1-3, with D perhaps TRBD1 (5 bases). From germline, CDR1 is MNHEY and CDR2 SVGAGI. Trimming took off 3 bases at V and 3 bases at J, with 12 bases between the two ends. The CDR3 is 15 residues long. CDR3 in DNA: TGTGCCAGCAGTTATATATTGGGGGGTGGAAACACCATATATTTT. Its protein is CASSYILGGGNTIYF.

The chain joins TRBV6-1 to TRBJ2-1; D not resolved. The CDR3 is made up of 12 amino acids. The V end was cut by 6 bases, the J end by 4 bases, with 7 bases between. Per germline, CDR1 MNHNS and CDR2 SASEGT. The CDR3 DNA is TGTGCCAGCAGGACTTTTTACAATGAGCAGTTCTTC. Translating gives CASRTFYNEQFF.

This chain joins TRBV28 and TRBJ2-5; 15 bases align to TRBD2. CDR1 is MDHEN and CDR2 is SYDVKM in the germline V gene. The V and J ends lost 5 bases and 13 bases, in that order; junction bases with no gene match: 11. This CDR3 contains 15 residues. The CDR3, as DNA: TGTGCCAGCAGTCCACGGACTAGCGGGAGGGGCAATGGGTACTTC. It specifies CASSPRTSGRGNGYF.

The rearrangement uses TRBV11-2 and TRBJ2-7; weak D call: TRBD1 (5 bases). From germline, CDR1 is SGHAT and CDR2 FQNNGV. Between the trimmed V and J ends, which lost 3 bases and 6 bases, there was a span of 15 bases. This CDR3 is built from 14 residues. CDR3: CASSLSPRDTEQYF. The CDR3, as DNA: TGTGCCAGCAGCTTGAGCCCCAGGGATACCGAGCAGTACTTC.

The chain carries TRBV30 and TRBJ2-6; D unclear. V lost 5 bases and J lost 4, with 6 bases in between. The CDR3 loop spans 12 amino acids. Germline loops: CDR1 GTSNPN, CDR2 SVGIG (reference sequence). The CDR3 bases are TGTGCCTGGGGTGGCGGGGCCAACGTCCTGACTTTC. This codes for CAWGGGANVLTF.

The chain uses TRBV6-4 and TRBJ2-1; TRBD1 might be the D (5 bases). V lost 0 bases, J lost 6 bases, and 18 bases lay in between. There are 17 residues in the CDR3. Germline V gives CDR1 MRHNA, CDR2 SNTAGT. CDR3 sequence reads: CASSDSITQGFPNEQFF. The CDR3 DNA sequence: TGTGCCAGCAGTGACTCGATTACGCAGGGCTTCCCCAATGAGCAGTTCTTC.

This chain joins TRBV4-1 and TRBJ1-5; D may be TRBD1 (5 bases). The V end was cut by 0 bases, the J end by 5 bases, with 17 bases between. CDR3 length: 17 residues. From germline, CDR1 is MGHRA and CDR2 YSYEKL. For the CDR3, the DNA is TGCGCCAGCAGCCAAGATTCGGGGAGGGGCGGTGATCAGCCCCAGCATTTT. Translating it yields CASSQDSGRGGDQPQHF.

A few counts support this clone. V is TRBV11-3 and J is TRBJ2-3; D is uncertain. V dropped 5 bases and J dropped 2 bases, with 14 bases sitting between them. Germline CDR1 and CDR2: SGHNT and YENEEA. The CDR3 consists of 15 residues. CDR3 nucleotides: TGTGCCAGCAGCCCCTCTTACTCGACCACAGATACGCAGTATTTT. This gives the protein CASSPSYSTTDTQYF.